This T cell receptor beta chain came from a study of T cell repertoires in cytomegalovirus infection. Whole-study context: Matching HLA type and CMV infection were both indicated by public TCR beta signatures.

From the reads, TCRdb called clonotypes with MiXCR, one entry per CDR3 protein. Among roughly 320,000 distinct CDR3 sequences listed, roughly 9.3% were seen once. Germline CDR1 reads SGHNT; CDR2 reads YYREEE (reference sequence). With 5 bases removed from V and 4 bases from J, the gap between germline ends came to 12 bases. CDR3 size: 14 residues. General study points: Individuals carrying CMV plus the relevant HLA were identified by cumulative frequency of public TCR beta families. HLA-C-restricted CMV-specific TCR beta clonotypes prevailed in the ex vivo response.

This clonotype was seen repeatedly, ten times or more. Its antigen is not identified. Source material: PBMCs. This receptor was taken from a human donor in good health (CMV status not recorded). Some clones in this sample may be carry-over from other donors' samples. The V and J genes are TRBV5-4 and TRBJ2-2; no definite D call. CDR3 residues: CASRRDKATGELFF. The DNA of the CDR3 is TGTGCCAGCAGGAGAGACAAGGCCACCGGGGAGCTGTTTTTT.